This passage covers 4 T cell receptor beta chains from one sample sequenced in a study of response to subunit inactivated influenza vaccine (dated by TCRdb to 2017 to 2018). Preparation of the library involved RT-PCR. TCRdb shows the sequencer as Illumina HiSeq 2500. Clones were called with MiXCR by TCRdb after fastp trimmed the public reads at Q25, and only in-frame beta chains were retained. Rows are unified per CDR3 protein, each entry keeping the most common DNA and genes. The sample contains around 760,000 distinct CDR3 sequences, roughly 13% of them found a single time. Jointly, the top ten make up 6% to 8% of the sample. The sample here was PBMCs from blood, taken 14 days before vaccination. All receptors derive from a man aged 45 to 65 who received an inactivated influenza vaccine. Donor details come from another sample of the same person, matched by shared clones.

This clonotype was detected a few times. Written as DNA, the CDR3 is TGCGCCAGCAGCCAAGACATTTTGGGGCAGCAGTTCTTC. Translating it yields CASSQDILGQQFF. The chain has TRBV4-3 and TRBJ2-1, with TRBD1 as a possible D gene (5 bases). V was trimmed by 0 bases and J by 11 bases, leaving 11 bases between them. The germline CDR1 and CDR2 sequences are LGHNA and YSLEER. The CDR3 loop spans 13 amino acids.

The V call is TRBV10-3, the J call TRBJ2-2; 10 bases are shared with TRBD2. Trimming cost V 7 bases and J 5 bases; bases outside gene matches: 4. Germline values: CDR1 ENHRY, CDR2 SYGVKD. The CDR3 loop spans 14 amino acids. The CDR3 protein is CAITGLAATGELFF. The CDR3 DNA reads as TGTGCCATCACCGGACTAGCGGCAACCGGGGAGCTGTTTTTT.

This clonotype has just a few counts. The chain combines TRBV20-1 with TRBJ2-7; tentatively, D is TRBD2 (5 bases). Germline V gene data show CDR1 as DFQATT and CDR2 as SNEGSKA (reference sequence). The CDR3 extends over 14 amino acids. Trimming pared 2 bases from V and 2 bases from J, leaving 13 bases between. CDR3: CSARSSSNAYEQYF. CDR3 in DNA: TGCAGTGCTAGATCTAGCTCAAATGCCTACGAGCAGTACTTC.

The rearrangement joins TRBV7-8 to TRBJ2-5; 8 nucleotides match TRBD1. The CDR3 runs 13 residues. The junction had 3 bases not matched to a gene; V was cut back by 2 bases and J by 7 bases. CDR1 and CDR2 from the germline V gene are SGHVS and FQNEAQ. The CDR3, as DNA: TGTGCCAGCAGCTTAACTACAGGGGGGACCCAGTACTTC. Translation: CASSLTTGGTQYF.